These T cell receptor beta chains were read from a single sample in a study of long-term antiretroviral therapy in people with HIV. Measured with immunoSEQ multiplex PCR; TCRdb has only the in-frame clones, and not every one. Here the sample spans 24,000 or so clones, 86% being singletons. This specimen was unsorted PBMCs, taken 1.9 years after starting antiretroviral therapy. Every receptor here comes from a young woman with HIV. Each CDR3 is given with its conserved first and last residue. A D gene is named only where the DNA matches it firmly. The size of a clone is reported for some rows only, either as once, few or many, or as a class for expanded clones.

.	TRBV27	TRBJ1-1	15	.	TGTGCCAGCAGTTTCGCTGGTGGGCAGGGTGCTGAAGCTTTCTTT	CASSFAGGQGAEAFF
.	TRBV11-2	TRBJ2-1	14	.	TGTGCCAGCAGCCCGGAGCAGAGATACAATGAGCAGTTCTTC	CASSPEQRYNEQFF
.	TRBV6-6	TRBJ1-2	14	.	TGTGCCAGCAGTTACTTTATTGGTAACTATGGCTACACCTTC	CASSYFIGNYGYTF
.	TRBV2	TRBJ2-7	12	.	TGTGCCAGCAGTGGACAGTCCTACGAGCAGTACTTC	CASSGQSYEQYF
TRBD2	TRBV18	TRBJ2-2	16	.	TGTGCCAGCTCACCCGGCGGGGGGACTAACACCGGGGAGCTGTTTTTT	CASSPGGGTNTGELFF
TRBD2	TRBV7-9	TRBJ2-2	19	.	TGTGCCAGCAGCTTAGCGGGACTAGCGGGGGGCCACGGCACCGGGGAGCTGTTTTTT	CASSLAGLAGGHGTGELFF
.	TRBV5-6	TRBJ1-5	15	.	TGTGCCAGCAGCCCCTCAACGACAGGTAACCAGCCCCAGCATTTT	CASSPSTTGNQPQHF
.	TRBV6-1	TRBJ2-5	13	.	TGTGCCAGCAGTGAAACGTTTCGAGAGACCCAGTACTTC	CASSETFRETQYF
.	TRBV30	TRBJ1-1	18	once	TGTGCCTGGGGGGTGTCTAGGGACCGAATATTACTGAACACTGAAGCTTTCTTT	CAWGVSRDRILLNTEAFF
.	TRBV7-3	TRBJ2-2	15	.	TGTGCCAGCAGCATAGCAGGCGCGAACACCGGGGAGCTGTTTTTT	CASSIAGANTGELFF
TRBD1	TRBV6-1	TRBJ2-7	13	.	TGTGCCAGCAGGGTGGGACAGCCCTACGAGCAGTACTTC	CASRVGQPYEQYF
.	TRBV11-2	TRBJ1-3	17	few	TGTGCCAGCAGCCGCGCGGTCGGGATGAGCTCTGGAAACACCATATATTTT	CASSRAVGMSSGNTIYF
TRBD2	TRBV9	TRBJ2-1	16	.	TGTGCCAGCAGCTCCGGACTAGCGGATTATAACAATGAGCAGTTCTTC	CASSSGLADYNNEQFF
.	TRBV9	TRBJ1-3	15	.	TGTGCCAGCAGCGATCAAAGTAACTCTGGAAACACCATATATTTT	CASSDQSNSGNTIYF
TRBD1	TRBV6-1	TRBJ1-2	12	.	TGTGCCAGCAGTCAAGACAGGGGCAGGAACACCTTC	CASSQDRGRNTF
TRBD1	TRBV7-3	TRBJ2-3	17	once	TGTGCCAGCAGCTTTACGGAACAGGGGGCTGGAATAGATACGCAGTATTTT	CASSFTEQGAGIDTQYF
TRBD2	TRBV4-1	TRBJ2-5	17	.	TGCGCCAGCAGCCAGGAATCCGGACTAGCGGCACAAGAGACCCAGTACTTC	CASSQESGLAAQETQYF
.	TRBV14	TRBJ1-3	16	.	TGTGCCAGCAGCCAAGGCGGAGATAGGGCTGGAAACACCATATATTTT	CASSQGGDRAGNTIYF
.	TRBV5-8	TRBJ2-4	17	.	TGTGCCAGCAGCTTGCGGTGGGGGAGTCTAGCCAAAAACATTCAGTACTTC	CASSLRWGSLAKNIQYF
.	TRBV21-1	TRBJ2-1	18	.	TGTGCCAGCAGCAAAGCCCCAAGAACGCCCTCACCCTACAATGAGCAGTTCTTC	CASSKAPRTPSPYNEQFF
.	TRBV7-8	TRBJ1-2	14	.	TGTGCCAGCAGCTTAAACAGGGATTTATATGGCTACACCTTC	CASSLNRDLYGYTF
.	TRBV7-9	TRBJ1-5	14	.	TGTGCCAGCAGCTCCCTATATAGCAATCAGCCCCAGCATTTT	CASSSLYSNQPQHF
.	TRBV7-2	TRBJ2-2	17	.	TGTGCCAGCAGCTTAGTCATCGGGGCTTCGAACACCGGGGAGCTGTTTTTT	CASSLVIGASNTGELFF
TRBD2	TRBV12-5	TRBJ2-5	14	.	TGTGCTAGTGGTCCGGGACTAGCGGAAGAGACCCAGTACTTC	CASGPGLAEETQYF
.	TRBV6-5	TRBJ1-6	15	.	TGTGCCAGCAGGACCCTAGACCGCCTTTATTCACCCCTCCACTTT	CASRTLDRLYSPLHF
TRBD1	TRBV5-1	TRBJ2-7	15	.	TGCGCCAGCAGCTCAGGGGACAGGGGGCTAAACGAGCAGTACTTC	CASSSGDRGLNEQYF
TRBD1	TRBV5-1	TRBJ1-1	13	.	TGCGCCAGCAGCTCCTGGACAGGACAAGAAGCTTTCTTT	CASSSWTGQEAFF
.	TRBV2	TRBJ2-5	12	.	TGTGCCAGCAGTGAAGCAGGGGAGACCCAGTACTTC	CASSEAGETQYF
.	TRBV2	TRBJ2-1	13	.	TGTGCCAGCATGGAGGGGGAGGTGGACAGTACGATCTTC	CASMEGEVDSTIF
TRBD1	TRBV10-1	TRBJ1-1	13	.	TGCGCCAGCTGGACAGGCCTCTACACTGAAGCTTTCTTT	CASWTGLYTEAFF
.	TRBV6-1	TRBJ1-2	14	.	TGTGCCAGCAGTGAAGCCAAGGGGGACTATGGCTACACCTTC	CASSEAKGDYGYTF
TRBD1	TRBV5-6	TRBJ2-1	15	.	TGTGCCAGCAGCGGGAACAGGGGCTCCTACAATGAGCAGTTCTTC	CASSGNRGSYNEQFF
.	TRBV2	TRBJ1-1	14	.	TGTGCCAGCAGTGAGAACACACACCACACTGAAGCTTTCTTT	CASSENTHHTEAFF
TRBD2	TRBV7-8	TRBJ2-1	16	few	TGTGCCAGCAGCTTAACTGTTCGGGGGGGGGACAATGAGCAGTTCTTC	CASSLTVRGGDNEQFF
.	TRBV5-1	TRBJ1-1	16	.	TGCGCCAGCAGTCAGGCGGGTGTCACATCGAACACTGAAGCTTTCTTT	CASSQAGVTSNTEAFF
TRBD1	TRBV5-1	TRBJ1-2	17	few	TGCGCCAGCAGCCCTGGGGGGACAGGAGTTAGCCTTGGTGGCTACACCTTC	CASSPGGTGVSLGGYTF
.	TRBV5-1	TRBJ2-7	15	.	TGCGCCAGCAGCCCCTCAGCAGGGGACGGGTACGAGCAGTACTTC	CASSPSAGDGYEQYF
.	TRBV9	TRBJ1-4	15	.	TGTGCCAGCAGCGTAAATGGGGCAACTAATGAAAAACTGTTTTTT	CASSVNGATNEKLFF